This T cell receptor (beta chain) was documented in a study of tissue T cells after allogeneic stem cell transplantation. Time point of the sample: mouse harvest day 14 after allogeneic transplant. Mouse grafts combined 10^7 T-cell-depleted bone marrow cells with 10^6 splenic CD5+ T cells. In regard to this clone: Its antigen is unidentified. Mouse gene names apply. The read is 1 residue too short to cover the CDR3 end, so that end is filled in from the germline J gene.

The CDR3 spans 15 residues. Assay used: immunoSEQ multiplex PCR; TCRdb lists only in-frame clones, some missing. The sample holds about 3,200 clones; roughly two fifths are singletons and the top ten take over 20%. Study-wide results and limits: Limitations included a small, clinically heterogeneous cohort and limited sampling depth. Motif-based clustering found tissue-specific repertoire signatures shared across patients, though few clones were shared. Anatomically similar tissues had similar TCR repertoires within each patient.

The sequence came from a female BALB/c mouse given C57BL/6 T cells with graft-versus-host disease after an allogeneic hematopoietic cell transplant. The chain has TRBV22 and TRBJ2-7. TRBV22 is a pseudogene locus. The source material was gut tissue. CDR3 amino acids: CASSCEWERAYEQYF. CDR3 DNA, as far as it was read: TGTGCCAGCAGTTGTGAGTGGGAGAGGGCCTATGAACAGTAC.